These 24 T cell receptor beta chains were sequenced from one sample in a study of cytomegalovirus exposure and HLA in healthy donors. Researchers ran the PCR with 60 Vbeta and 13 Jbeta primers. Profiled with immunoSEQ multiplex PCR; TCRdb holds only in-frame clones, not every one. The table lists about 200,000 clones, roughly four fifths of them singletons. The sample comprised PBMCs. Receptor source: a man under 40 in good health and CMV-seronegative.

The chain carries TRBV5-4 and TRBJ1-2, with 8 positions matching TRBD1. V was clipped by 2 bases and J by 3 bases; unmatched bases: 12. CDR3 length: 17 amino acids. Germline V CDR1 and CDR2: SGHNT, YYREEE (reference sequence). CDR3 region: CASSLGTGLDHYYGYTF. The CDR3 DNA sequence: TGTGCCAGCAGCTTAGGGACAGGCCTCGATCATTACTATGGCTACACCTTC.

This chain links TRBV7-3 with TRBJ2-3; TRBD2 aligns across 16 bases. The germline gives CDR1 SGHTA, CDR2 FQGTGA. CDR3 size: 18 residues. Trimming at V came to 0 bases and at J to 1 base, leaving 1 base not matched to a gene. The CDR3 reads CASSLTGTSGRGTDTQYF. The CDR3 DNA reads as TGTGCCAGCAGCTTAACGGGGACTAGCGGGAGGGGCACAGATACGCAGTATTTT.

A word on this clone: This specimen includes other DNA sequences encoding the same CDR3. The chain recombines TRBV7-3 with TRBJ1-1; D perhaps matches TRBD1 (6 bases). Looked up from germline, CDR1 is SGHTA and CDR2 is FQGTGA. CDR3 length: 14 amino acids. V shed 2 bases and J shed 0 bases, with 7 bases lying between them. CDR3 region: CASSLGGMNTEAFF. CDR3 sequence (DNA): TGTGCCAGCAGCTTAGGGGGCATGAACACTGAAGCTTTCTTT. The full variable domain, in which reference TRBV7-3 and TRBJ1-1 provide the parts outside the CDR3, is GAGVSQTPSNKVTEKGKYVELRCDPISGHTALYWYRQSLGQGPEFLIYFQGTGAADDSGLPNDRFFAVRPEGSVSTLKIQRTERGDSAVYLCASSLGGMNTEAFFGQGTRLTVV.

This chain connects TRBV5-1 to TRBJ2-3; a possible D gene is TRBD2 (6 bases). The CDR3 loop spans 17 amino acids. The V end was cut by 0 bases, the J end by 6 bases, with 20 bases between. From germline, CDR1 is SGHRS and CDR2 YFSETQ. CDR3 in amino acids: CASSLGAGTMLADTQYF. In DNA, the CDR3 is TGCGCCAGCAGCTTGGGGGCAGGGACCATGCTAGCGGATACGCAGTATTTT.

The chain is built from TRBV4-1 and TRBJ1-2; TRBD1 might be the D (6 bases). The CDR3 extends over 14 amino acids. Trimming cost V 4 bases and J 4 bases, with 13 bases left between them. Germline assignment: CDR1 MGHRA and CDR2 YSYEKL. CDR3 sequence: CASSPQGQIYGYTF. For the CDR3, the DNA is TGCGCCAGCAGCCCCCAAGGACAGATCTATGGCTACACCTTC.

This chain links TRBV30 with TRBJ1-6; TRBD1 matches at 7 bases. Germline V gene data show CDR1 as GTSNPN and CDR2 as SVGIG (reference sequence). This CDR3 spans 14 amino acids. The J segment lost 7 bases and the V segment lost 0 bases, leaving 3 bases of the junction unmatched. DNA for the CDR3: TGTGCCTGGAGTGTAGGGACAGCAAATTCACCCCTCCACTTT. Protein product: CAWSVGTANSPLHF. The full variable domain, rest sourced from reference TRBV30 and TRBJ1-6, is SQTIHQWPATLVQPVGSPLSLECTVEGTSNPNLYWYRQAAGRGLQLLFYSVGIGQISSEVPQNLSASRPQDRQFILSSKKLLLSDSGFYLCAWSVGTANSPLHFGNGTRLTVT.

The gene calls are TRBV7-9 and TRBJ2-7; D is possibly TRBD1 (6 bases). V was shortened by 5 bases and J by 0 bases, with 17 bases between the two germline ends. Germline V gene sequence: CDR1 SEHNR, CDR2 FQNEAQ (reference sequence). CDR3 size: 16 residues. CDR3 protein: CASSAWTVFDSYEQYF. CDR3 sequence (DNA): TGTGCCAGCAGCGCATGGACAGTATTTGACTCCTACGAGCAGTACTTC.

This chain links TRBV19 with TRBJ2-2, with 8 bases matching TRBD2. V dropped 6 bases and J dropped 5; count of bases not matched to a gene: 5. The CDR3 runs to 14 residues. Germline-derived CDR1 and CDR2 are LNHDA and SQIVND (reference sequence). The CDR3 loop reads CASRRREGTGELFF. The CDR3 bases are TGTGCCAGTAGGCGCCGGGAGGGGACCGGGGAGCTGTTTTTT.

The chain links TRBV11-3 to TRBJ2-4, with TRBD1 matching 7 bases. V lost 7 bases and J lost 0; bases outside the gene matches: 6. The V gene's germline CDR1 is SGHNT and CDR2 YENEEA. The CDR3 extends over 15 amino acids. The CDR3 DNA reads as TGTGCCAGCAACGGGACAGTGCTAGCCAAAAACATTCAGTACTTC. Translating it yields CASNGTVLAKNIQYF.

The chain combines TRBV15 with TRBJ2-7; D unclear. Between the trimmed V and J ends, which lost 2 bases and 2 bases, there was a span of 10 bases. Germline loops: CDR1 LNHNV, CDR2 YYDKDF (reference sequence). The CDR3 has 14 residues. CDR3 sequence reads: CATSRPDTTYEQYF. CDR3 nucleotides: TGTGCCACCAGCAGACCAGACACGACCTACGAGCAGTACTTC.

V gene TRBV5-1 combines with J gene TRBJ2-2; 13 bases map to TRBD2. The CDR3 loop spans 20 amino acids. Germline trimming cut 0 bases from V and 7 bases from J; bases unmatched to any gene: 15. Germline CDR1 is SGHRS and CDR2 is YFSETQ. The CDR3 loop reads CASSLALGLAGAGYGGELFF. The CDR3 DNA reads as TGCGCCAGCAGCTTGGCCCTAGGACTAGCGGGAGCTGGATACGGCGGGGAGCTGTTTTTT.

This chain connects TRBV30 to TRBJ2-1, with TRBD2 matching 7 bases. The trim removed 3 bases at V and 5 bases at J, leaving 10 bases unmatched. The germline V gene has CDR1 GTSNPN and CDR2 SVGIG (reference sequence). This CDR3 contains 15 residues. This CDR3 reads CAWRYGGSSNNEQFF. CDR3 DNA: TGTGCCTGGAGATATGGCGGGAGTTCCAACAATGAGCAGTTCTTC. Drawing the rest from reference TRBV30 and TRBJ2-1, the complete variable domain is SQTIHQWPATLVQPVGSPLSLECTVEGTSNPNLYWYRQAAGRGLQLLFYSVGIGQISSEVPQNLSASRPQDRQFILSSKKLLLSDSGFYLCAWRYGGSSNNEQFFGPGTRLTVL.

The chain combines TRBV11-3 with TRBJ2-7, with D tentatively TRBD1 (6 bases). The germline V gene encodes CDR1 SGHNT and CDR2 YENEEA. The CDR3 sequence is 12 residues long. The V gene lost 4 bases and the J gene lost 3 bases, with 7 bases spanning the gap. CDR3 loop: CASSSDSYEQYF. The CDR3, as DNA: TGTGCCAGCAGCTCGGACAGCTACGAGCAGTACTTC.

DNA of the CDR3: TGTGCCAGCAGTGACTCGGCAGGGTCCAACGAGCAGTACTTC. Its translation is CASSDSAGSNEQYF. V gene TRBV6-4 combines with J gene TRBJ2-7; the D gene is possibly TRBD1 (5 bases). The length of the CDR3 is 14 residues. Germline V CDR1 and CDR2: MRHNA, SNTAGT. The ends were cut back, 0 bases at V and 5 bases at J, with 11 bases in the middle.

Regarding this clone: An end of the junction does not agree with germline; a read error may underlie this. This chain links TRBV29-1 with TRBJ1-2, with 10 bases fitting TRBD1. There are 14 residues in the CDR3. CDR1 is SQVTM, CDR2 ANQGSEA, per germline. Here the CDR3 reads CSVEIWDRGYGYPF. CDR3 coding DNA: TGCAGCGTTGAGATTTGGGACAGGGGCTATGGCTACCCCTTC.

The genes are TRBV4-1 and TRBJ2-7; 9 bases fit TRBD1. Germline values: CDR1 MGHRA, CDR2 YSYEKL. V lost 3 bases to trimming and J lost 4 bases; unmatched junction nucleotides: 7. CDR3 length: 15 residues. The CDR3 sequence is CASSQFRDRVYEQYF. The CDR3 DNA sequence: TGCGCCAGCAGCCAGTTCCGGGACAGGGTGTACGAGCAGTACTTC.

The gene calls are TRBV28 and TRBJ1-5; possible D gene TRBD1, 5 bases. The CDR3 sequence is 13 residues long. V was shortened by 7 bases and J by 5 bases, with 12 bases between the two germline ends. Germline CDR1 is MDHEN and CDR2 is SYDVKM. CDR3 nucleotide sequence: TGTGCCAGCAAGGGCCCGGGGGATCAGCCCCAGCATTTT. Translated: CASKGPGDQPQHF.

The chain has TRBV13 and TRBJ2-2; 10 nucleotides agree with TRBD2. The CDR3 totals 16 residues. V lost 4 bases to trimming and J lost 0 bases; unmatched junction nucleotides: 2. CDR1 PRHDT and CDR2 FYEKMQ come from the germline V gene (reference sequence). The chain's CDR3 is CASSWGLASNTGELFF. CDR3 sequence (DNA): TGTGCCAGCAGCTGGGGACTAGCGTCGAACACCGGGGAGCTGTTTTTT.

This rearrangement joins TRBV11-2 to TRBJ1-4, with 7 bases that match TRBD1. V shed 2 bases and J 5 bases; nucleotides not matched to a gene: 8. Germline loops: CDR1 SGHAT, CDR2 FQNNGV. The length of the CDR3 is 16 residues. The CDR3 reads CASSLSPGQMNEKLFF. In DNA, the CDR3 is TGTGCCAGCAGCTTATCCCCGGGACAGATGAATGAAAAACTGTTTTTT. The full variable domain, completed using reference TRBV11-2 and TRBJ1-4, is EAGVAQSPRYKIIEKRQSVAFWCNPISGHATLYWYQQILGQGPKLLIQFQNNGVVDDSQLPKDRFSAERLKGVDSTLKIQPAKLEDSAVYLCASSLSPGQMNEKLFFGSGTQLSVL.

V gene TRBV27 combines with J gene TRBJ2-5; D is perhaps TRBD1 (6 bases). The germline gives CDR1 MNHEY, CDR2 SMNVEV (reference sequence). With 6 bases removed from V and 2 bases from J, the gap between germline ends came to 19 bases. This CDR3 region has 16 residues. In DNA, the CDR3 is TGTGCCAGCAGGGGACCCGGACAGCTTATACAAGAGACCCAGTACTTC. Residues: CASRGPGQLIQETQYF.

V gene TRBV5-1 combines with J gene TRBJ2-7, with a weak D call TRBD1 (6 bases). V was trimmed by 0 bases and J by 7 bases, leaving 26 bases between them. From germline, CDR1 is SGHRS and CDR2 YFSETQ. This CDR3 has 18 amino acids. The CDR3 region is CASSLGHVAGAAVGEQYF. For the CDR3, the DNA is TGCGCCAGCAGCTTGGGGCACGTTGCAGGGGCCGCCGTAGGGGAGCAGTACTTC. The full variable domain, its missing parts supplied by reference TRBV5-1 and TRBJ2-7, is KAGVTQTPRYLIKTRGQQVTLSCSPISGHRSVSWYQQTPGQGLQFLFEYFSETQRNKGNFPGRFSGRQFSNSRSEMNVSTLELGDSALYLCASSLGHVAGAAVGEQYFGPGTRLTVT.

The chain combines TRBV2 with TRBJ1-1, with 7 bases fitting TRBD1. This CDR3 is built from 15 residues. CDR1 and CDR2 from the germline V gene are SNHLY and FYNNEI. V lost 3 bases, J lost 1 base, and 5 bases stayed unmatched. Here the CDR3 reads CASSDGAGGNTEAFF. Written as DNA, the CDR3 is TGTGCCAGCAGTGACGGGGCAGGGGGGAACACTGAAGCTTTCTTT.

This chain joins TRBV5-1 and TRBJ2-1; possibly TRBD2 for D (5 bases). Per the germline V gene, CDR1 is SGHRS and CDR2 is YFSETQ. V lost 2 bases and J lost 13, with 16 bases in between. The CDR3 extends over 13 amino acids. The DNA for the CDR3 is TGCGCCAGCAGCTTCCTTCTAGCCGACATACAGTTCTTC. It encodes CASSFLLADIQFF.

The chain employs TRBV6-5 and TRBJ2-2, with D maybe TRBD2 (5 bases). CDR1 MNHEY and CDR2 SVGAGI come from the germline V gene. This CDR3 comprises 15 residues. The germline V and J ends were trimmed by 8 bases and 2 bases, with 15 bases remaining between them. The CDR3 sequence is CASGVAGFNTGELFF. CDR3 coding DNA: TGTGCCAGCGGGGTGGCGGGCTTTAACACCGGGGAGCTGTTTTTT.